This T cell receptor (beta chain) was sequenced for a study of T cells in localized non-small cell lung cancer. CDR1 and CDR2 (germline): KGHSY, FQNENV. Trimming removed 0 bases from V and 8 bases from J, with 13 bases in between. The CDR3 is made up of 14 amino acids. Clones were sequenced by immunoSEQ multiplex PCR, and TCRdb holds only the in-frame ones, with some missing. This table holds 30,000 to 40,000 clones, 75% to 90% found once. Concerning this clone: As yet, its antigen is unknown.

General observations from the study: One tumor region alone was sequenced, and heterogeneity therefore remains possible. Tumor trailed uninvolved adjacent lung in T cell clonality, which peaked there. Higher blood T cell density went with longer overall survival. In adjacent lung appeared a median around 55 of the top 100 tumor clones.

The clonotype originates from a man between 40 and 75 years old with stage I lung adenocarcinoma. The V call is TRBV16, the J call TRBJ1-2; no clear D. This specimen was peripheral blood, taken before any cancer treatment. The CDR3 protein is CASSQSAGSKGYTF. The CDR3 region has the DNA TGTGCCAGCAGCCAATCGGCAGGCTCCAAAGGCTACACCTTC. The full variable domain, rest sourced from reference TRBV16 and TRBJ1-2, is GEEVAQTPKHLVRGEGQKAKLYCAPIKGHSYVFWYQQVLKNEFKFLISFQNENVFDETGMPKERFSAKCLPNSPCSLEIQATKLEDSAVYFCASSQSAGSKGYTFGSGTRLTVV.